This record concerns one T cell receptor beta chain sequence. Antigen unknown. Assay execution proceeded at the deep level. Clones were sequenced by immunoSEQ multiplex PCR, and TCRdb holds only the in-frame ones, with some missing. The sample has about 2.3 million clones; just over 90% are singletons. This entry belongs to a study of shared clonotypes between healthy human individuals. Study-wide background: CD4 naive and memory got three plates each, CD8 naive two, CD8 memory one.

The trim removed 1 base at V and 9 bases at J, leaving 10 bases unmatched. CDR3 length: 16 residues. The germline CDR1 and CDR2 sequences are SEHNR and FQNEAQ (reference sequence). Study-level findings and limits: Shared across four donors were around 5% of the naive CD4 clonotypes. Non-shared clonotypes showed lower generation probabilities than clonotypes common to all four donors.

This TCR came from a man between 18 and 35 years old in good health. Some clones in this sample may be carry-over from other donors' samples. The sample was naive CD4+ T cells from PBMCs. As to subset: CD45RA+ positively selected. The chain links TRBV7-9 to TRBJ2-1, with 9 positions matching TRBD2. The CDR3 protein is CASSLVGSGSLGEQFF. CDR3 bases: TGTGCCAGCAGCTTAGTGGGTAGCGGGAGCTTAGGTGAGCAGTTCTTC. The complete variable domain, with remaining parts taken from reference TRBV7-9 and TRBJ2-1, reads DTGVSQNPRHKITKRGQNVTFRCDPISEHNRLYWYRQTLGQGPEFLTYFQNEAQLEKSRLLSDRFSAERPKGSFSTLEIQRTEQGDSAMYLCASSLVGSGSLGEQFFGPGTRLTVL.